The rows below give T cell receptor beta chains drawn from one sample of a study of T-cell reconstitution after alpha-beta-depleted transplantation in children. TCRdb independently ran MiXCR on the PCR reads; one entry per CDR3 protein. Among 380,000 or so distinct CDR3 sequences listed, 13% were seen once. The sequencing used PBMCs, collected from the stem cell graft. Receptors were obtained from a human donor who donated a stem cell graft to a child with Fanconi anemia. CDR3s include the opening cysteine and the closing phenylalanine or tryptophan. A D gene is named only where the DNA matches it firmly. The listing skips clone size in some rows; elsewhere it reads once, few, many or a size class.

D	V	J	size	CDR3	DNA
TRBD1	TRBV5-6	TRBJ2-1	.	CASSLRGQGYNEQFF	TGTGCCAGCAGCTTGCGCGGACAGGGTTACAATGAGCAGTTCTTC
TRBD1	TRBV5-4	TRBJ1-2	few	CASSSGQGMSGYTF	TGTGCCAGCAGCTCGGGACAGGGGATGAGTGGCTACACCTTC
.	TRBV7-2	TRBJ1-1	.	CASSWPEAFF	TGTGCCAGCAGCTGGCCTGAAGCTTTCTTT
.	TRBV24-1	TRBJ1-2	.	CATSDLRGYTF	TGTGCCACCAGTGATTTGCGTGGCTACACCTTC
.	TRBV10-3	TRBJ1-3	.	CAIQQYQGTNSGNTIYF	TGTGCCATCCAACAGTACCAGGGAACAAACTCTGGAAACACCATATATTTT
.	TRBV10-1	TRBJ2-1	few	CASSKSPGGGEQFF	TGCGCCAGCAGTAAGAGTCCGGGCGGCGGTGAGCAGTTCTTC
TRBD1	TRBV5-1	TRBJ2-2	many	CASSLTGQGTTGELFF	TGCGCCAGCAGCTTGACCGGACAGGGGACAACCGGGGAGCTGTTTTTT
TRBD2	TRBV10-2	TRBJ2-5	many	CASSEPAGGQETQYF	TGCGCCAGCAGTGAGCCAGCGGGGGGGCAGGAGACCCAGTACTTC
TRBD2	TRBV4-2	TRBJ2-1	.	CASSQDPLADGYNEQFF	TGTGCCAGCAGCCAAGATCCGCTAGCGGATGGCTACAATGAGCAGTTCTTC
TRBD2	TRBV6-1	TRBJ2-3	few	CATAPLLAADTQYF	TGTGCCACCGCTCCCTTACTAGCGGCAGATACGCAGTATTTT
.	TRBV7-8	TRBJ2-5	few	CASSGSGEETQYF	TGTGCCAGCAGCGGATCAGGGGAAGAGACCCAGTACTTC
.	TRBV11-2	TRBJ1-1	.	CASSLDWGGVGEAFF	TGTGCCAGCAGCTTAGATTGGGGGGGAGTTGGGGAAGCTTTCTTT
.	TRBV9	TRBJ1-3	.	CASSVADTLVNTIYF	TGTGCCAGCAGCGTAGCAGACACGCTAGTAAACACCATATATTTT
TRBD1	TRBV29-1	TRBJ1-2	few	CSVAGGTTVYGYTF	TGCAGCGTCGCAGGGGGCACTACGGTTTATGGCTACACCTTC
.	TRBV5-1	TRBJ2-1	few	CASSLEGRSYEQFF	TGCGCCAGCAGCTTGGAAGGCAGGTCCTATGAGCAGTTCTTC
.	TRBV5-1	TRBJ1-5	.	CASSLLGGSQPQHF	TGCGCCAGCAGCTTGCTTGGAGGGAGCCAGCCCCAGCATTTT
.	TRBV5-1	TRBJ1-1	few	CASSLDRSHTEAFF	TGCGCCAGCAGCCTGGACAGATCACACACTGAAGCTTTCTTT
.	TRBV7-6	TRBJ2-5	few	CASSPQGHQETQYF	TGTGCCAGCAGCCCGCAGGGCCACCAAGAGACCCAGTACTTC
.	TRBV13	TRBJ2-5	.	CASSSSGHFQETQYF	TGTGCCAGCAGCTCCTCGGGCCACTTTCAAGAGACCCAGTACTTC
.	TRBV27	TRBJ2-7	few	CASSTTGYHAPYEQYF	TGTGCCAGCAGTACTACAGGTTACCATGCGCCCTACGAGCAGTACTTC
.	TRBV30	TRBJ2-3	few	CAWNEGRRTDTQYF	TGTGCCTGGAACGAGGGGCGCCGCACAGATACGCAGTATTTT
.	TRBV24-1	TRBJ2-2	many	CATSPRLANTGELFF	TGTGCCACCAGTCCAAGACTGGCAAACACCGGGGAGCTGTTTTTT
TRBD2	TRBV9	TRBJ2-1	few	CASSPGGRADNEQFF	TGTGCCAGCAGCCCCGGAGGGAGGGCCGACAATGAGCAGTTCTTC
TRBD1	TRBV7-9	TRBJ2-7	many	CASTSPDRGYYEQYF	TGTGCCAGCACCTCCCCGGACAGGGGGTACTACGAGCAGTACTTC
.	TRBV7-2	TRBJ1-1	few	CASSLDGLGDTEAFF	TGTGCCAGCAGCTTAGACGGATTAGGGGACACTGAAGCTTTCTTT
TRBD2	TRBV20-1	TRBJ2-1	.	CSATLRGVYNEQFF	TGCAGTGCTACTTTGCGGGGGGTTTACAATGAGCAGTTCTTC